This TCR beta chain was observed in a study of blood T cell repertoires in COVID-19. Study-wide background: T cells, B-cell-depleted T cells, or PBMCs supplied cDNA or gDNA.

Germline trimming cut 2 bases from V and 7 bases from J; bases unmatched to any gene: 4. Germline loops: CDR1 MGHDK, CDR2 SYGVNS. This CDR3 is built from 15 residues. The authors' processing: The assay estimated nucleated cells by amplifying reference gene primers. Measured with immunoSEQ multiplex PCR; TCRdb has only the in-frame clones, and not every one. V, J and clone size reflect that table, while D and trimming were determined from the DNA. The profile shows about 350,000 clones, 88% of them singletons. Clinical history as reported by participants underpinned cohort assignment. The sequencing sample was made of PBMCs or T cells enriched from blood (not recorded which). This rearrangement joins TRBV25-1 to TRBJ2-2; 10 bases are a match to TRBD1. This clonotype was obtained from a woman younger than 45 who had been exposed to COVID-19. The CDR3 reads CASSEGTGVFGELFF. CDR3 nucleotides: TGTGCCAGCAGTGAAGGGACAGGGGTGTTCGGGGAGCTGTTTTTT.